This entry lists 32 T cell receptor beta chains sequenced from one sample in a study of PD-1 blockade in classical Hodgkin lymphoma. The table came from immunoSEQ multiplex PCR; TCRdb's copy has only in-frame clones and leaves some out. The table includes 15,000 to 20,000 clones, about 76% detected once. Brentuximab vedotin exposure varied, and every patient relapsed after autologous stem cell transplantation. The sequencing used peripheral blood mononuclear cells (PBMCs), collected before the second cycle of nivolumab. The receptors were gathered from a human donor with classical Hodgkin lymphoma.

The gene calls are TRBV4-2 and TRBJ1-4, with D possibly TRBD1 on 5 matching bases. The CDR3 length is 15 residues. The V end was cut by 0 bases, the J end by 7 bases, with 12 bases between. Looked up from germline, CDR1 is LGHNA and CDR2 is YNFKEQ. CDR3 sequence: CASSQEGGSGEKLFF. The CDR3 DNA reads TGTGCCAGCAGCCAAGAGGGGGGATCTGGTGAAAAACTGTTTTTT.

This clone was counted only a few times. The chain combines TRBV14 with TRBJ2-3; D possibly uses TRBD1 or TRBD2 (7 bases each). CDR1 SGHDN and CDR2 FVKESK come from the germline V gene. CDR3 length: 15 residues. V was cut by 1 base and J by 1 base, with 9 bases left in between. This CDR3 reads CASSQAGGGTDTQYF. CDR3 nucleotide sequence: TGTGCCAGCAGCCAAGCAGGGGGGGGCACAGATACGCAGTATTTT.

The V call is TRBV28, the J call TRBJ2-1; 9 bases align to TRBD2. CDR1 is MDHEN, CDR2 SYDVKM, per germline. The V and J ends lost 1 base and 2 bases, in that order; junction bases with no gene match: 3. The CDR3 runs 16 residues. The chain's CDR3 is CASSLLTSGTYNEQFF. The CDR3 bases are TGTGCCAGCAGTTTATTGACTAGCGGAACCTACAATGAGCAGTTCTTC.

V and J are TRBV9 and TRBJ2-7; 9 positions agree with TRBD2. The CDR3 length is 15 residues. In germline, CDR1 is SGDLS, CDR2 YYNGEE. The V and J ends lost 4 bases and 5 bases, in that order; junction bases with no gene match: 10. Written as DNA, the CDR3 is TGTGCCAGCAGCCCAGGCGGGGGGGCGCCCCACGAGCAGTACTTC. Protein: CASSPGGGAPHEQYF.

This clone was recorded once. In DNA, the CDR3 is TGTGCCAGCAGTTTGATTCCGCTAAGTGGCGGTGAGCAGTACTTC. Translating it yields CASSLIPLSGGEQYF. The V and J genes are TRBV28 and TRBJ2-7; D uncertain. Looked up from germline, CDR1 is MDHEN and CDR2 is SYDVKM. This CDR3 is 15 amino acids long. Trimming shortened V by 3 bases and J by 7 bases, and 19 bases separated the two germline ends.

The rearrangement joins TRBV7-9 to TRBJ2-5, with D uncertain. The germline gives CDR1 SEHNR, CDR2 FQNEAQ (reference sequence). V shed 5 bases and J shed 1 base, with 8 bases lying between them. The CDR3 consists of 13 residues. Written as DNA, the CDR3 is TGTGCCAGCAGCAAGAGGACCCAAGAGACCCAGTACTTC. As protein: CASSKRTQETQYF.

This chain uses TRBV10-3 with TRBJ2-7; D is perhaps TRBD1 (5 bases). V was cut by 2 bases and J by 5 bases, with 10 bases left in between. CDR3 length equals 13 residues. The germline V gene encodes CDR1 ENHRY and CDR2 SYGVKD. CDR3 bases: TGTGCCATCAGTGAGCACATAGGGGACGAGCAGTACTTC. Its translation is CAISEHIGDEQYF.

The genes are TRBV28 and TRBJ1-5, with D unclear. CDR3 length: 13 residues. The germline CDR1 and CDR2 sequences are MDHEN and SYDVKM. V gave up 5 bases and J gave up 4 bases, with 9 bases separating them. CDR3 protein: CASSRATNQPQHF. The CDR3 coding sequence is TGTGCCAGCAGTCGGGCCACGAATCAGCCCCAGCATTTT.

The chain couples TRBV27 to TRBJ2-1; the D gene is possibly TRBD2 (6 bases). Germline V CDR1 and CDR2: MNHEY, SMNVEV (reference sequence). V lost 1 base to trimming and J lost 0 bases, with 13 bases between them. The CDR3 has 17 residues. CDR3 in amino acids: CASSLWSGELSYNEQFF. In DNA, the CDR3 is TGTGCCAGCAGTTTATGGTCGGGGGAGCTCTCCTACAATGAGCAGTTCTTC.

This clone was seen a single time. The J gene is TRBJ1-1, the V gene TRBV29-1; 7 nucleotides line up with TRBD1. The CDR3 length is 13 residues. Losses at the gene ends were 6 bases for V and 1 base for J; bases not matched to a gene: 5. Per germline, CDR1 SQVTM and CDR2 ANQGSEA. The CDR3 DNA follows: TGCAGCGTAGGACAGGCGGGGAACACTGAAGCTTTCTTT. It specifies CSVGQAGNTEAFF.

The chain is built from TRBV7-9 and TRBJ1-2; TRBD1 matches at 8 bases. CDR3 length: 13 residues. V shed 5 bases, J shed 4 bases, and the junction held 3 bases outside the gene matches. Germline V lookup: CDR1 SEHNR, CDR2 FQNEAQ (reference sequence). The CDR3 nucleotides are TGTGCCAGCAGCCGAGGACAGGGCTATGGCTACACCTTC. Translation: CASSRGQGYGYTF.

This sequence joins TRBV7-2 and TRBJ2-7; no reliable D call. This CDR3 is built from 15 residues. Per germline, CDR1 SGHTA and CDR2 FQGNSA. V was cut by 1 base and J by 2 bases, with 12 bases left in between. For the CDR3, the DNA is TGTGCCAGCAGCTTAGGAGGCCGGGCCCCCTACGAGCAGTACTTC. Translation: CASSLGGRAPYEQYF.

This clone has a single count. The V gene is TRBV27, the J gene TRBJ2-3; the D gene could be TRBD1 or TRBD2 (6 bases each). Germline V gene lookup returns CDR1 MNHEY and CDR2 SMNVEV (reference sequence). This CDR3 spans 18 amino acids. Trimming stripped 5 bases from V and 1 base from J, with 22 bases between. As DNA, the CDR3 is TGTGCCAGCAGTATCTATTTTGGGGGGCAGGGTGGCACAGATACGCAGTATTTT. Translation: CASSIYFGGQGGTDTQYF.

The V and J genes are TRBV6-6 and TRBJ1-3; TRBD1 is a possible D gene (5 bases). This CDR3 has 14 residues. V was clipped by 2 bases and J by 4 bases, with 9 bases between them. Germline V CDR1 and CDR2: MNHNY, SVGAGI (reference sequence). CDR3 protein: CASSYGGSGNTIYF. Here the CDR3 DNA reads TGTGCCAGCAGTTACGGGGGATCGGGAAACACCATATATTTT.

The chain couples TRBV29-1 to TRBJ1-2; D is uncertain. The CDR3 has 10 residues. Germline V gene sequence: CDR1 SQVTM, CDR2 ANQGSEA. The V end lost 2 bases, the J end lost 6 bases, and 4 bases lay between the germline ends. The CDR3: CSVESNGYTF. The DNA for the CDR3 is TGCAGCGTTGAATCTAATGGCTACACCTTC.

The V gene is TRBV30, the J gene TRBJ2-7; either TRBD1 or TRBD2 may supply D (6 bases each). Between the trimmed V and J ends, which lost 0 bases and 7 bases, there was a span of 13 bases. CDR3 length equals 13 residues. Germline CDR1 and CDR2: GTSNPN and SVGIG (reference sequence). This CDR3 reads CAWSVEGGREQYF. The CDR3 DNA sequence: TGTGCCTGGAGTGTAGAAGGGGGGAGGGAGCAGTACTTC.

This clone was observed once. The chain combines TRBV6-5 with TRBJ2-7; a possible D gene is TRBD1 (6 bases). The V end lost 8 bases, the J end lost 4 bases, and 21 bases lay between the germline ends. The CDR3 is made up of 15 amino acids. Germline CDR1 MNHEY, CDR2 SVGAGI. CDR3 protein: CASGGGDRIFYEQYF. As DNA, the CDR3 is TGTGCCAGCGGAGGTGGAGACAGGATTTTTTACGAGCAGTACTTC.

The rearrangement uses TRBV9 and TRBJ2-5; possible D gene TRBD2, 7 bases. Germline loops: CDR1 SGDLS, CDR2 YYNGEE. The CDR3 totals 15 residues. Trimming pared 4 bases from V and 4 bases from J, leaving 17 bases between. The DNA for the CDR3 is TGTGCCAGCAGCCCCGCCGGGGGGCGGTCAGAGACCCAGTACTTC. It specifies CASSPAGGRSETQYF.

This clone was seen just once. The V and J genes are TRBV6-4 and TRBJ1-5; TRBD1 matches 9 bases. CDR1 is MRHNA and CDR2 is SNTAGT in the germline V gene. V shed 1 base and J 6 bases; nucleotides not matched to a gene: 4. This CDR3 region has 15 residues. The CDR3: CASSDYATGGQPQHF. Here the CDR3 DNA reads TGTGCCAGCAGTGACTATGCGACAGGGGGTCAGCCCCAGCATTTT.

This chain joins TRBV30 and TRBJ2-1; 7 bases match TRBD2. The CDR3 has 14 residues. Germline trimming cut 4 bases from V and 2 bases from J; bases unmatched to any gene: 5. CDR1 is GTSNPN and CDR2 is SVGIG in the germline V gene (reference sequence). The CDR3 DNA is TGTGCCTGGAAGGGACTATCGCCCTACAATGAGCAGTTCTTC. Protein sequence: CAWKGLSPYNEQFF.

This chain uses TRBV6-5 with TRBJ1-4; 10 positions match TRBD1. The CDR3 has 14 residues. Losses at the gene ends were 6 bases for V and 4 bases for J; bases not matched to a gene: 2. From germline, CDR1 is MNHEY and CDR2 SVGAGI. The CDR3 sequence: CASRRTGGNEKLFF. The DNA for the CDR3 is TGTGCCAGCAGGAGGACAGGGGGTAATGAAAAACTGTTTTTT.

This sequence joins TRBV2 and TRBJ2-5, with 9 bases matching TRBD2. The CDR3 is 14 amino acids. The germline gives CDR1 SNHLY, CDR2 FYNNEI. V lost 1 base and J lost 5; bases outside the gene matches: 2. CDR3 residues: CASSEGGRGETQYF. The CDR3 DNA is TGTGCCAGCAGTGAAGGCGGGAGGGGGGAGACCCAGTACTTC.

This clone has only a few counts. The same CDR3 also results from other DNA sequences found in this sample. V is TRBV9 and J is TRBJ2-1; 8 bases align to TRBD1. This CDR3 is built from 14 residues. Unmatched junction bases numbered 3, after V lost 3 bases and J lost 4 bases. Per the germline V gene, CDR1 is SGDLS and CDR2 is YYNGEE. The CDR3 coding sequence is TGTGCCAGCAGCGGGACAGGGTCTTACAATGAGCAGTTCTTC. Protein: CASSGTGSYNEQFF.

The chain carries TRBV29-1 and TRBJ1-2, with TRBD1 identical over 10 bases. The V gene end was trimmed by 3 bases and the J gene end by 7 bases; junction bases not matched to a gene: 5. The CDR3 is made up of 13 amino acids. Germline V CDR1 and CDR2: SQVTM, ANQGSEA. Here the CDR3 reads CSVDSTGGSGYTF. The DNA of the CDR3 is TGCAGCGTTGACTCGACAGGGGGCAGTGGCTACACCTTC.

This chain joins TRBV7-9 and TRBJ2-2; D remains ambiguous. The CDR3 sequence is 13 residues long. The ends were cut back, 5 bases at V and 2 bases at J, with 6 bases in the middle. The V gene's germline CDR1 is SEHNR and CDR2 FQNEAQ (reference sequence). The CDR3 nucleotides read TGTGCCAGCAGCCCGATTAACACCGGGGAGCTGTTTTTT. Its protein product is CASSPINTGELFF.

The rearrangement joins TRBV4-1 to TRBJ2-7; 12 bases match TRBD2. After removal of 0 bases from V and 4 bases from J, the junction contained 13 bases not matched to a gene. CDR1 is MGHRA, CDR2 YSYEKL, per germline. This CDR3 comprises 19 residues. The CDR3 loop reads CASSQDDGLAGIGAYEQYF. In nucleotides, the CDR3 is TGCGCCAGCAGCCAAGATGACGGACTAGCGGGGATCGGTGCATACGAGCAGTACTTC.

This clone was recorded once. The rearrangement joins TRBV30 to TRBJ1-6; possibly TRBD1 for D (5 bases). The CDR3 runs to 12 residues. Germline CDR1 is GTSNPN and CDR2 is SVGIG (reference sequence). The ends were cut back, 5 bases at V and 10 bases at J, with 12 bases in the middle. CDR3 residues: CAWGRVRSPLHF. The CDR3 coding sequence is TGTGCCTGGGGCAGGGTACGATCACCCCTCCACTTT.

The CDR3 DNA reads as TGTGCCAGCAGCTTCGGGACAGGTGCGACAGAGGCTGAAGCTTTCTTT. Translation gives CASSFGTGATEAEAFF. V gene TRBV5-6 combines with J gene TRBJ1-1; 8 bases map to TRBD1. Germline V gene data show CDR1 as SGHDT and CDR2 as YYEEEE. Trimming cost V 2 bases and J 6 bases; bases outside gene matches: 12. The CDR3 extends over 16 amino acids.

The rearrangement uses TRBV5-6 and TRBJ2-7; 8 nucleotides match TRBD1. V gave up 0 bases and J gave up 2 bases; unmatched junction bases: 1. CDR3 length: 14 residues. CDR1 is SGHDT and CDR2 is YYEEEE in the germline V gene. The DNA of the CDR3 is TGTGCCAGCAGCTTGGGGACAGGGCCCTACGAGCAGTACTTC. Protein: CASSLGTGPYEQYF. The full variable domain, completed using reference TRBV5-6 and TRBJ2-7, is DAGVTQSPTHLIKTRGQQVTLRCSPKSGHDTVSWYQQALGQGPQFIFQYYEEEERQRGNFPDRFSGHQFPNYSSELNVNALLLGDSALYLCASSLGTGPYEQYFGPGTRLTVT.

The chain is built from TRBV19 and TRBJ2-7; the D is unclear. Germline CDR1 LNHDA, CDR2 SQIVND (reference sequence). V was cut by 3 bases and J by 2 bases, with 2 bases left in between. This CDR3 has 11 amino acids. The CDR3 nucleotides read TGTGCCAGTAGTATTACCTACGAGCAGTACTTC. Translated: CASSITYEQYF.

The chain carries TRBV9 and TRBJ1-3, with 10 bases that match TRBD1. CDR1 is SGDLS and CDR2 is YYNGEE in the germline V gene. The CDR3 is 17 residues long. V was clipped by 0 bases and J by 0 bases; unmatched bases: 3. The CDR3 loop is CASSVETGGFSGNTIYF. CDR3 sequence (DNA): TGTGCCAGCAGCGTAGAGACAGGGGGCTTCTCTGGAAACACCATATATTTT.

The J gene is TRBJ1-1, the V gene TRBV10-3, with D perhaps TRBD1 (5 bases). Trimming stripped 8 bases from V and 5 bases from J, with 21 bases between. The germline gives CDR1 ENHRY, CDR2 SYGVKD. The CDR3 contains 15 residues. The CDR3 DNA follows: TGTGCCATCGGAGGGGCGGGTCCTGGGGCTACTGAAGCTTTCTTT. Its translation: CAIGGAGPGATEAFF.